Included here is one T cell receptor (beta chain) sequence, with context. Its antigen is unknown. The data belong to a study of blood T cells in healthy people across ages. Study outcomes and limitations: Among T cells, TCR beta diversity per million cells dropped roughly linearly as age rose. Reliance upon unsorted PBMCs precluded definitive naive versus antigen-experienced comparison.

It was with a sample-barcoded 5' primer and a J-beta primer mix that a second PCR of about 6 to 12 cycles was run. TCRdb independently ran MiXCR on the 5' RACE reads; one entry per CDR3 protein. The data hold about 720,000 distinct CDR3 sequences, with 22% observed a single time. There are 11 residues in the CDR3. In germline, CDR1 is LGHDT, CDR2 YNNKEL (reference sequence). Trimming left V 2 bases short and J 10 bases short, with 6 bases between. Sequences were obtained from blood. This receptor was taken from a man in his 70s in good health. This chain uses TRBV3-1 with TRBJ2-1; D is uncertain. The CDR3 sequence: CASSQRREQFF. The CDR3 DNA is TGTGCCAGCAGCCAAAGGCGAGAGCAGTTCTTC.